The present entry profiles one T cell receptor (beta chain) with its context. Its cognate antigen has yet to be identified. Base qualities are not recorded, but no much larger clone differs from it by a single base. The label giving this sample's treatment or condition can be read as: allogeneic hematopoietic cell transplantation with graft depleted of TCRalphabeta T cells and CD19 B cells. The transplant recipients were children given TCRalphabeta/CD19-depleted allogeneic hematopoietic cell grafts. Library preparation was by PCR. Sequencing used an Illumina HiSeq 2500. Molecular barcoding was employed in the preparation of TCR libraries, with unique molecular identifiers being used to normalize TCRbeta repertoire quantification. Using fastp at Q25 and MiXCR, TCRdb reprocessed the public reads and kept productive beta chains. A single entry per CDR3 protein holds the most common genes and DNA from its merged rows. The sample table shows a few hundred thousand distinct CDR3 sequences, and over 40% are seen once. The biggest ten clones account for under 35% of the sample.

In the germline V gene, CDR1 corresponds to SGHRS and CDR2 to YFSETQ. V is clipped by 4 bases and J by 15 bases, and the sequence between their germline boundaries is 17 bases long. The CDR3 numbers 12 residues from cysteine through phenylalanine. The entry retains the CDR3 DNA only, 36 bases that are in frame from base 1. The sample belongs to a study of T-cell reconstitution after alpha-beta-depleted transplantation in children (dated by TCRdb to the mid-2010s). Concerning the study at large: The study quantitatively tracked T-cell immune reconstitution after TCRalphabeta/CD19-depleted allogeneic hematopoietic cell transplantation in children using TCR repertoire profiling.

Results and caveats for the whole study, not just this receptor: Over the following months the frequencies of hyperexpanded clones went down, and after one year T-cell counts and TCRbeta diversity were mostly credited to newly produced T cells. In some patients, the high TCRbeta diversity seen at day 60 was put down to recipient T cells and intrathymic progenitors that had survived conditioning. About two months after transplant, the apparently early recovery of alphabetaT-cell counts reportedly depended on just several hundred clones that had expanded rapidly and came from non-depleted graft cells.

The sequence is built from TRBV5-1 and TRBJ2-1; TRBD2 is a weak D gene call, 6 bases matching. This TCR was recovered from a girl aged 2 to 10 with aplastic anemia, due to receive a stem cell transplant. Sequenced here: PBMCs, sampled before TCRalphabeta/CD19-depleted stem cell transplant. The CDR3 is CASSPTQGGMFF. The DNA sequence is TGCGCCAGCAGCCCTACGCAGGGAGGTATGTTCTTC. The variable domain in full, with residues beyond the CDR3 obtained from the reference TRBV5-1 and TRBJ2-1 genes, is KAGVTQTPRYLIKTRGQQVTLSCSPISGHRSVSWYQQTPGQGLQFLFEYFSETQRNKGNFPGRFSGRQFSNSRSEMNVSTLELGDSALYLCASSPTQGGMFFGPGTRLTVL.